This TCR beta chain was sequenced in a study of post-analysis software for immune sequencing data. Whole-study findings and limits: Those with multiple sclerosis, the patient group, showed significantly lower normalized Chao1 diversity than controls. A few TRBV segments occurring more often in patients than controls included TRBV5-6, TRBV5-1 and TRBV20-1. Strong co-clustering by F measure linked samples that shared a preparation batch.

Per the germline V gene, CDR1 is SQVTM and CDR2 is ANQGSEA. Trimming left V 3 bases short and J 13 bases short, with 15 bases between. This CDR3 comprises 11 residues. Prepared TCR beta cDNA libraries contained unique molecular identifiers. T cells numbering about 1 to 11 million yielded roughly 0.5 million cDNA molecules. TCRdb passed the PCR reads through MiXCR, listing each CDR3 protein once. The profile shows roughly 670,000 distinct CDR3 sequences, 55% to 60% of them singletons. On this clonotype: No antigen is known for it.

The chain is built from TRBV29-1 and TRBJ2-5, with D perhaps TRBD2 (6 bases). The receptor's source is a girl under 10 years old with multiple sclerosis. Sequencing used blood. In nucleotides, the CDR3 is TGCAGCGTTGAGAATCTCGCGGGGAGGTACTTC. It yields the protein CSVENLAGRYF. The variable domain in full, with the rest retrieved from reference TRBV29-1 and TRBJ2-5, is SAVISQKPSRDICQRGTSLTIQCQVDSQVTMMFWYRQQPGQSLTLIATANQGSEATYESGFVIDKFPISRPNLTFSTLTVSNMSPEDSSIYLCSVENLAGRYFGPGTRLLVL.